These T cell receptor beta chains were read from a single sample in a study of identical twins. One entry per CDR3 protein results from TCRdb running MiXCR on the 5' RACE reads. The data contain nearly 250,000 distinct CDR3 sequences, about 7% of them singletons. This sample also belongs to another study, concerning yellow fever vaccine responses in identical twins.

The material sequenced was memory (CD45RO+) T cells sorted from blood. The receptor set was obtained from a woman aged 18-35 years in good health. CDR3s include the opening cysteine and the closing phenylalanine or tryptophan. A D gene is named only where the DNA matches it firmly. Only part of the rows carry a size: once, few, many, or a class if the clone is expanded.

TRBV2	TRBJ2-2	-	15	few	CASSGQSVNTGELFF	TGTGCCAGCAGTGGACAGAGCGTGAACACCGGGGAGCTGTTTTTT
TRBV18	TRBJ2-5	-	15	many	CASSPPGDREETQYF	TGTGCCAGCTCACCACCGGGAGACAGAGAAGAGACCCAGTACTTC
TRBV28	TRBJ1-1	TRBD1	14	-	CASSFGTGKTEAFF	TGTGCCAGCAGTTTCGGGACAGGGAAGACTGAAGCTTTCTTT
TRBV4-1	TRBJ1-6	-	15	-	CASSQDPQENSPLHF	TGCGCCAGCAGCCAAGACCCACAGGAGAATTCACCCCTCCACTTT
TRBV4-1	TRBJ1-6	-	16	many	CASSQENLSINSPLHF	TGCGCCAGCAGCCAAGAAAATCTCAGTATTAATTCACCCCTCCACTTT
TRBV20-1	TRBJ2-1	-	13	many	CSALGALVDEQFF	TGCAGTGCTCTGGGGGCCTTGGTCGATGAGCAGTTCTTC
TRBV3-1	TRBJ2-3	-	15	-	CASRPAPGKTDTQYF	TGTGCCAGCCGCCCCGCCCCGGGGAAGACAGATACGCAGTATTTT
TRBV12-3/TRBV12-4	TRBJ2-4	-	13	few	CASSRQDLYIQYF	TGTGCCAGCAGTAGACAGGACTTATACATTCAGTACTTC
TRBV5-6	TRBJ2-1	-	14	-	CASKTVQGLDEQFF	TGTGCCAGCAAGACGGTACAGGGTTTGGATGAGCAGTTCTTC
TRBV15	TRBJ2-1	-	12	-	CATANPYNEQFF	TGTGCCACCGCGAACCCTTACAATGAGCAGTTCTTC
TRBV7-6	TRBJ2-5	-	15	few	CASSSLLIGQETQYF	TGTGCCAGCAGCTCCCTTTTAATAGGCCAAGAGACCCAGTACTTC
TRBV20-1	TRBJ1-1	-	13	-	CSARVSEGTEAFF	TGCAGTGCTAGAGTCAGTGAGGGCACTGAAGCTTTCTTT
TRBV6-4	TRBJ2-3	-	15	-	CASSDSRGRTDTQYF	TGTGCCAGCAGTGACTCCCGGGGCCGCACAGATACGCAGTATTTT
TRBV6-1	TRBJ2-1	TRBD2	15	few	CASSPLAGVYMEQFF	TGTGCCAGCAGTCCGCTAGCGGGAGTCTACATGGAGCAGTTCTTC
TRBV5-1	TRBJ2-2	-	16	many	CASSLERQTNTGELFF	TGCGCCAGCAGCTTGGAGAGACAGACCAACACCGGGGAGCTGTTTTTT
TRBV4-2	TRBJ2-1	TRBD2	15	-	CASSQLAGERQEQFF	TGTGCCAGCAGCCAACTAGCGGGGGAGCGTCAGGAGCAGTTCTTC
TRBV27	TRBJ1-5	TRBD1	17	few	CASWRTGREFGSQPQQF	TGTGCCAGCTGGCGGACAGGGAGGGAATTTGGTTCCCAGCCCCAGCAATTT
TRBV11-2	TRBJ2-3	TRBD2	17	many	CASSHGLAGRRTDTQYF	TGTGCCAGCAGCCACGGACTAGCGGGAAGGCGCACAGATACGCAGTATTTT
TRBV7-6	TRBJ2-1	-	19	-	CASSPGGTGTKNSYNEQFF	TGTGCCAGCAGCCCAGGGGGGACGGGAACCAAAAACTCCTACAATGAGCAGTTCTTC
TRBV25-1	TRBJ2-7	-	14	-	CASSGQVFSYEQYF	TGTGCCAGCAGTGGTCAGGTTTTCTCCTACGAGCAGTACTTC
TRBV12-3/TRBV12-4	TRBJ2-1	-	13	many	CASSYETYNEQFF	TGTGCCAGCAGTTACGAAACATACAATGAGCAGTTCTTC
TRBV20-1	TRBJ2-1	TRBD1	12	-	CSARVVGQGQFF	TGCAGTGCTAGAGTAGTAGGACAGGGGCAGTTCTTC
TRBV5-1	TRBJ1-2	-	17	many	CASSSIPRGGANYGYTF	TGCGCCAGCAGCTCCATCCCCCGCGGCGGGGCTAACTATGGCTACACCTTC
TRBV10-3	TRBJ2-1	-	15	many	CAITLGRGLGDEQFF	TGTGCCATTACCTTGGGACGGGGTCTAGGCGATGAGCAGTTCTTC
TRBV29-1	TRBJ1-2	-	12	few	CSVSTSNYGYTF	TGCAGCGTTTCGACAAGTAACTATGGCTACACCTTC
TRBV2	TRBJ2-2	TRBD1	14	many	CASKQGANTGELFF	TGTGCCAGCAAGCAGGGGGCCAACACCGGGGAGCTGTTTTTT
TRBV27	TRBJ2-2	TRBD1	14	many	CASTRQGITGELFF	TGTGCCAGCACAAGACAGGGGATCACCGGGGAGCTGTTTTTT
TRBV27	TRBJ2-7	-	13	few	CAARDSIGYEQYF	TGTGCCGCACGCGACAGCATAGGCTACGAGCAGTACTTC
TRBV11-2	TRBJ2-2	-	16	few	CASRYGGSPGTGELFF	TGTGCCAGCAGATATGGTGGGAGCCCGGGCACCGGGGAGCTGTTTTTT
TRBV5-1	TRBJ2-3	-	14	-	CASSHGTSTDTQYF	TGCGCCAGCAGCCACGGGACTTCGACAGATACGCAGTATTTT
TRBV11-2	TRBJ2-6	-	16	-	CASSLGRASGANVLTF	TGTGCCAGCAGCTTAGGTCGGGCCTCTGGGGCCAACGTCCTGACTTTC
TRBV29-1	TRBJ2-2	TRBD1	14	many	CSATDRPNTGELFF	TGCAGCGCAACGGACAGGCCGAACACCGGGGAGCTGTTTTTT
TRBV7-6	TRBJ2-2	-	16	-	CASRRGQTGNTGELFF	TGTGCCAGCAGACGAGGACAGACGGGGAACACCGGGGAGCTGTTTTTT
TRBV28	TRBJ1-5	-	17	many	CASSPPKQGGRNQPQHF	TGTGCCAGCAGTCCTCCAAAACAGGGTGGACGCAATCAGCCCCAGCATTTT
TRBV18	TRBJ2-7	TRBD1	13	few	CASSPSDRGLLDF	TGTGCCAGCTCACCCTCGGACAGGGGGCTTCTGGACTTC
TRBV15	TRBJ2-3	TRBD2	15	many	CATRSRGGMGDTQYF	TGTGCCACCAGATCACGGGGGGGTATGGGGGATACGCAGTATTTT
TRBV3-1	TRBJ2-7	-	14	many	CASSHLGSQYEQYF	TGTGCCAGCAGCCACCTCGGGAGTCAGTACGAGCAGTACTTC
TRBV6-5	TRBJ2-5	-	12	many	CASTGLGETQYF	TGTGCCAGCACAGGGTTAGGAGAGACCCAGTACTTC
TRBV29-1	TRBJ2-7	TRBD1	13	many	CSVEKGQSYEQYF	TGCAGCGTGGAAAAGGGACAGTCCTACGAGCAGTACTTC
TRBV19	TRBJ1-1	-	15	few	CATQAQGWGNTEAFF	TGTGCCACCCAGGCCCAGGGATGGGGGAACACTGAAGCTTTCTTT
TRBV5-1	TRBJ2-1	TRBD2	18	many	CAGTKLALWTSAVGEQFF	TGCGCCGGCACTAAGTTGGCCCTTTGGACTAGCGCGGTAGGTGAGCAGTTCTTC
TRBV20-1	TRBJ1-1	-	12	-	CSAESGTREAFF	TGCAGTGCTGAATCCGGGACCAGGGAAGCTTTCTTT
TRBV28	TRBJ1-1	-	15	many	CASGMFTGNYREAFF	TGTGCCAGCGGTATGTTTACAGGAAACTACCGTGAAGCTTTCTTT
TRBV20-1	TRBJ1-1	-	15	-	CSAPVVGGAGTEAFF	TGCAGTGCTCCCGTAGTTGGGGGGGCGGGCACTGAAGCTTTCTTT
TRBV6-1	TRBJ2-7	-	15	few	CASSNPYGVVPEQYF	TGTGCCAGCAGCAACCCTTATGGGGTAGTCCCCGAGCAGTACTTC
TRBV24-1	TRBJ2-5	-	14	many	CATSDADGRETQYF	TGTGCCACCAGTGACGCGGACGGGCGAGAGACCCAGTACTTC